What follows are 22 T cell receptor beta chains derived from one specimen sequenced in a study of shared clonotypes between healthy human individuals. Some clones are missing from TCRdb's copy, which holds only in-frame ones; the method was immunoSEQ multiplex PCR. The sample has just over 2,000,000 clones; approximately 94% are singletons. CD45RO-negative, CCR7-selected cells formed the naive CD8 fraction, which excluded terminally differentiated effector memory CD45RA+ cells. The specimen sequenced was naive CD8+ T cells sorted from blood. All receptors derive from a man aged 18 to 35 in good health.

The chain recombines TRBV6-5 with TRBJ2-2; D is unclear. This CDR3 is 15 amino acids long. V was shortened by 5 bases and J by 7 bases, with 17 bases between the two germline ends. The germline gives CDR1 MNHEY, CDR2 SVGAGI. The CDR3 here is CASSHLVLAHGELFF. As DNA, the CDR3 is TGTGCCAGCAGTCACCTCGTTCTGGCCCACGGGGAGCTGTTTTTT.

This rearrangement joins TRBV7-9 to TRBJ2-7; possibly TRBD2 for D (6 bases). This CDR3 is 13 amino acids long. From germline, CDR1 is SEHNR and CDR2 FQNEAQ (reference sequence). The V gene lost 2 bases and the J gene lost 5 bases, with 10 bases spanning the gap. This CDR3 reads CASSLYGSNEQYF. The CDR3 DNA follows: TGTGCCAGCAGCTTATACGGGAGCAACGAGCAGTACTTC.

This chain links TRBV30 with TRBJ1-1; D ambiguous. Between the trimmed V and J ends, which lost 3 bases and 4 bases, there was a span of 12 bases. Germline V CDR1 and CDR2: GTSNPN, SVGIG (reference sequence). The CDR3 consists of 13 residues. CDR3 coding DNA: TGTGCCTGGAGGGATGGCGCGGGCACTGAAGCTTTCTTT. Encoded protein: CAWRDGAGTEAFF.

The rearrangement uses TRBV15 and TRBJ2-1; D gene unclear. The germline V gene encodes CDR1 LNHNV and CDR2 YYDKDF (reference sequence). V lost 3 bases to trimming and J lost 7 bases, with 10 bases between them. The CDR3 is 13 residues long. The CDR3 DNA is TGTGCCACCAGCAGCCCCAATGAAAATGAGCAGTTCTTC. It translates to CATSSPNENEQFF.

V and J are TRBV4-1 and TRBJ2-3; TRBD2 agrees at 8 bases. J lost 4 bases, V lost 2 bases, and 8 bases had no gene match. The CDR3 sequence is 16 residues long. Germline CDR1 MGHRA, CDR2 YSYEKL. CDR3 in amino acids: CASSQKRGAGADTQYF. The CDR3 DNA follows: TGCGCCAGCAGCCAAAAAAGGGGAGCGGGGGCAGATACGCAGTATTTT.

Points on this clone: Other DNA sequences from this sample encode an identical CDR3 as well. The genes are TRBV6-1 and TRBJ2-7; D remains unclear. CDR1 MNHNS and CDR2 SASEGT come from the germline V gene. The CDR3 has 13 residues. Deletions cut 2 bases from V and 4 bases from J, with 9 bases between. CDR3 bases: TGTGCCAGCAGTGAACGTCAGGTTTACGAGCAGTACTTC. Encoded protein: CASSERQVYEQYF.

The genes are TRBV13 and TRBJ1-4; D ambiguous. V was shortened by 6 bases and J by 7 bases, with 12 bases between the two germline ends. The length of the CDR3 is 13 residues. The V gene's germline CDR1 is PRHDT and CDR2 FYEKMQ (reference sequence). Written as DNA, the CDR3 is TGTGCCAGCAGTCTAGGGTACCTTGAAAAACTGTTTTTT. This encodes CASSLGYLEKLFF.

In regard to this clone: Additional DNA sequences in this sample encode the identical CDR3. The J gene is TRBJ2-3, the V gene TRBV9, with 11 bases matching TRBD2. Per germline, CDR1 SGDLS and CDR2 YYNGEE. The CDR3 runs 14 residues. V lost 3 bases and J lost 3; bases outside the gene matches: 0. CDR3 coding DNA: TGTGCCAGCAGCGGGACTAGCGGGACAGATACGCAGTATTTT. It specifies CASSGTSGTDTQYF. The whole variable domain, remainder taken from reference TRBV9 and TRBJ2-3, is DSGVTQTPKHLITATGQRVTLRCSPRSGDLSVYWYQQSLDQGLQFLIQYYNGEERAKGNILERFSAQQFPDLHSELNLSSLELGDSALYFCASSGTSGTDTQYFGPGTRLTVL.

The chain is built from TRBV5-1 and TRBJ2-7; 13 nucleotides match TRBD2. The ends lost 7 bases at V and 5 bases at J; junction bases unmatched: 12. CDR3 length: 16 amino acids. Germline assignment: CDR1 SGHRS and CDR2 YFSETQ. CDR3 loop: CASQPGLAGFRDEQYF. In DNA, the CDR3 is TGCGCCAGCCAGCCGGGACTAGCGGGATTTCGGGACGAGCAGTACTTC. The full variable domain, with the rest looked up from reference TRBV5-1 and TRBJ2-7, is KAGVTQTPRYLIKTRGQQVTLSCSPISGHRSVSWYQQTPGQGLQFLFEYFSETQRNKGNFPGRFSGRQFSNSRSEMNVSTLELGDSALYLCASQPGLAGFRDEQYFGPGTRLTVT.

In this sample, this clone turned up once. V usage is TRBV9 and J usage is TRBJ2-7; TRBD1 aligns across 7 bases. The V and J ends lost 0 bases and 2 bases, in that order; junction bases with no gene match: 5. Germline CDR1 and CDR2: SGDLS and YYNGEE. The CDR3 sequence is 15 residues long. CDR3 amino acids: CASSVASQGAYEQYF. The CDR3 bases are TGTGCCAGCAGCGTAGCAAGTCAGGGGGCCTACGAGCAGTACTTC.

This chain joins TRBV30 and TRBJ2-5, with 9 bases that match TRBD1. Germline loops: CDR1 GTSNPN, CDR2 SVGIG (reference sequence). Trimming removed 4 bases from V and 4 bases from J; junction bases left unmatched: 7. This CDR3 has 14 residues. CDR3 nucleotide sequence: TGTGCCTGGAATCCGACAGGGGGAATAGAGACCCAGTACTTC. It is translated as CAWNPTGGIETQYF.

The chain carries TRBV27 and TRBJ1-1; D is perhaps TRBD1 (5 bases). The V end lost 6 bases, the J end lost 1 base, and 15 bases lay between the germline ends. Germline CDR1 and CDR2: MNHEY and SMNVEV (reference sequence). This CDR3 comprises 15 residues. CDR3 nucleotide sequence: TGTGCCAGCAGCCCCGGAGGGGTGGGGAACACTGAAGCTTTCTTT. It yields the protein CASSPGGVGNTEAFF.

This rearrangement joins TRBV5-6 to TRBJ1-6; 7 bases line up with TRBD1. The CDR3 is 15 residues long. The germline gives CDR1 SGHDT, CDR2 YYEEEE. The junction had 6 bases not matched to a gene; V was cut back by 3 bases and J by 6 bases. The CDR3 loop is CASSWGQFSNSPLHF. Written as DNA, the CDR3 is TGTGCCAGCAGCTGGGGACAGTTTTCTAATTCACCCCTCCACTTT.

Comment on this clone: Other DNA sequences in the sample encode the same CDR3. V and J are TRBV4-1 and TRBJ2-7; no clear D. The CDR3 has 13 amino acids. Trimming stripped 1 base from V and 4 bases from J, with 8 bases between. CDR1 is MGHRA, CDR2 YSYEKL, per germline. The CDR3 region has the DNA TGCGCCAGCAGCCAAGTGCAGGCTTACGAGCAGTACTTC. Translating gives CASSQVQAYEQYF.

The chain is built from TRBV6-6 and TRBJ2-5; 8 bases match TRBD2. Germline V gives CDR1 MNHNY, CDR2 SVGAGI (reference sequence). The V segment lost 4 bases and the J segment 1 base; nucleotides outside the gene matches: 2. This CDR3 has 14 residues. The CDR3 spells CASSFTSGQETQYF. The CDR3, as DNA: TGTGCCAGCAGTTTCACTAGCGGCCAAGAGACCCAGTACTTC.

The table lists this clone with a count of one. The chain has TRBV6-5 and TRBJ1-2, with a weak D call TRBD1 (5 bases). Germline lookup yields CDR1 MNHEY and CDR2 SVGAGI. CDR3 length: 15 amino acids. The germline V and J ends were trimmed by 5 bases and 2 bases, with 15 bases remaining between them. This CDR3 is CASSHQGGDNYGYTF. The DNA for the CDR3 is TGTGCCAGCAGTCATCAGGGAGGGGACAACTATGGCTACACCTTC.

This chain joins TRBV19 and TRBJ1-1, with unresolved D. CDR1 is LNHDA and CDR2 is SQIVND in the germline V gene (reference sequence). The V end was cut by 4 bases, the J end by 1 base, with 16 bases between. The CDR3 extends over 16 amino acids. The CDR3 bases are TGTGCCAGTAGTAAAGCCGGGGAACGGGCGAACACTGAAGCTTTCTTT. It yields the protein CASSKAGERANTEAFF.

This chain links TRBV7-8 with TRBJ2-5; 9 bases match TRBD2. CDR3 size: 14 residues. CDR1 SGHVS and CDR2 FQNEAQ come from the germline V gene. V lost 5 bases, J lost 5 bases, and 6 bases stayed unmatched. In nucleotides, the CDR3 is TGTGCCAGCAGCATTAGCGGGAGTAGGGAGACCCAGTACTTC. Translated, it gives CASSISGSRETQYF.

This chain links TRBV6-5 with TRBJ2-7; 8 nucleotides line up with TRBD2. Germline trimming cut 0 bases from V and 3 bases from J; bases unmatched to any gene: 4. Germline CDR1 is MNHEY and CDR2 is SVGAGI. The CDR3 runs 15 residues. Here the CDR3 reads CASSYSSSGGYEQYF. In DNA form, the CDR3 reads TGTGCCAGCAGTTACTCGTCCAGCGGGGGCTACGAGCAGTACTTC.

The chain joins TRBV19 to TRBJ2-2; the D gene could be TRBD1 or TRBD2 (5 bases each). V lost 5 bases and J lost 2, with 12 bases in between. The CDR3 is 15 residues long. Germline V CDR1 and CDR2: LNHDA, SQIVND (reference sequence). CDR3 coding DNA: TGTGCCAGTAGTTTCAACCGGGACAACACCGGGGAGCTGTTTTTT. It codes for CASSFNRDNTGELFF.

This chain joins TRBV5-6 and TRBJ1-2; TRBD1 aligns across 7 bases. The germline gives CDR1 SGHDT, CDR2 YYEEEE. CDR3 size: 15 residues. J lost 8 bases, V lost 1 base, and 11 bases had no gene match. Written as DNA, the CDR3 is TGTGCCAGCAGCTTGTCACAGGGGAATAAGGTGGGCTACACCTTC. Translation gives CASSLSQGNKVGYTF.

The chain is built from TRBV15 and TRBJ2-5, with TRBD2 as a possible D gene (6 bases). The CDR3 extends over 13 amino acids. Germline assignment: CDR1 LNHNV and CDR2 YYDKDF (reference sequence). V lost 3 bases to trimming and J lost 5 bases, with 10 bases between them. CDR3 sequence (DNA): TGTGCCACCAGCAGGGGGACTGGGGAGACCCAGTACTTC. This codes for CATSRGTGETQYF.